This T cell receptor beta chain was profiled in a study of blood T cells in healthy people across ages. Study at large: Capturing about one barcoded beta molecule per two T cells was achieved by template switching. Study-wide points: Nothing was known about donor CMV status, and this possibly confounded expanded clonotype changes.

About this clonotype: Its target is unknown.

For the second PCR, which ran for about 7 to 12 cycles, a sample-barcoded 5' primer and a J-beta primer mix were used. Tags on each cDNA molecule came from a template-switch adaptor with 12 random nucleotides. MiXCR, run by TCRdb on the 5' RACE reads, gives a single entry per CDR3 protein. The repertoire holds approximately 730,000 distinct CDR3 sequences, with around 40% as singletons. With 2 bases removed from V and 0 bases from J, the gap between germline ends came to 10 bases. CDR1 SGHTA and CDR2 FQGNSA come from the germline V gene. The CDR3 totals 15 residues. The chain recombines TRBV7-2 with TRBJ1-2; D is undetermined. Sequencing was performed on blood. This TCR came from a woman aged 55-75 years in good health. The chain's CDR3 is CASSLTSRANYGYTF. CDR3 DNA: TGTGCCAGCAGCTTAACCAGTAGAGCTAACTATGGCTACACCTTC.